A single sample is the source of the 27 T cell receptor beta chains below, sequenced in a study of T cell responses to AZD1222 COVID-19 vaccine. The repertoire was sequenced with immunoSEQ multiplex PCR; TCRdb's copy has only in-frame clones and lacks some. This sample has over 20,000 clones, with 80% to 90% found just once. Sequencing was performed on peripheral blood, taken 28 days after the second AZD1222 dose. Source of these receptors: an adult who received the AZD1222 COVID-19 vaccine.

The CDR3 DNA reads as TGCGCCAGCAGCTTGGGGGGTAGCTCCTATAATTCACCCCTCCACTTT. This gives the protein CASSLGGSSYNSPLHF. V is TRBV5-1 and J is TRBJ1-6; D is undetermined. The V end was cut by 0 bases, the J end by 0 bases, with 7 bases between. The CDR3 covers 16 residues. Germline assignment: CDR1 SGHRS and CDR2 YFSETQ.

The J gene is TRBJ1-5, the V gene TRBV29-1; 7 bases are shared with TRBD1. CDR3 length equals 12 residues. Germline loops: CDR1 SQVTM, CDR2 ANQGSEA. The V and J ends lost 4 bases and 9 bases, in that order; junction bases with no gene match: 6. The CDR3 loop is CSVVQGDGPQHF. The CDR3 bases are TGCAGCGTTGTGCAGGGGGATGGGCCCCAGCATTTT. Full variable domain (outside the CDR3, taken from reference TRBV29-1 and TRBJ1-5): SAVISQKPSRDICQRGTSLTIQCQVDSQVTMMFWYRQQPGQSLTLIATANQGSEATYESGFVIDKFPISRPNLTFSTLTVSNMSPEDSSIYLCSVVQGDGPQHFGDGTRLSIL.

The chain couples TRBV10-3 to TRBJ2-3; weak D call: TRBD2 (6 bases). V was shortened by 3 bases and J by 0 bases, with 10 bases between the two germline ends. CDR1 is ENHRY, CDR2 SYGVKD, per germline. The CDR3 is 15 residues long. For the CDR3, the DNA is TGTGCCATCAGTGACCCAGGGACTAGCACAGATACGCAGTATTTT. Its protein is CAISDPGTSTDTQYF.

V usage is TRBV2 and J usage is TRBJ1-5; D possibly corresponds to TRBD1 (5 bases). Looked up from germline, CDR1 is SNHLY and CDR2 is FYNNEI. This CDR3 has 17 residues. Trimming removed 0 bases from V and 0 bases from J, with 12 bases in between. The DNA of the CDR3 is TGTGCCAGCAGTGAAGCGCTGTGGGACGCTAGCAATCAGCCCCAGCATTTT. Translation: CASSEALWDASNQPQHF.

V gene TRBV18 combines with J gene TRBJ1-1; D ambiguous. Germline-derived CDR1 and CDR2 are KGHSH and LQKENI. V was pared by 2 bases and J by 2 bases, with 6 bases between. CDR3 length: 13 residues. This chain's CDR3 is CASSPTLNTEAFF. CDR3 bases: TGTGCCAGCTCACCAACACTAAACACTGAAGCTTTCTTT.

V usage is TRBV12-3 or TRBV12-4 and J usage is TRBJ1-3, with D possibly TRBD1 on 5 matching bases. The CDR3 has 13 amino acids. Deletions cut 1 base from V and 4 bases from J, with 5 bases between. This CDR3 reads CASSLDRGNTIYF. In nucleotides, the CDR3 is TGTGCCAGCAGTTTAGACAGGGGAAACACCATATATTTT.

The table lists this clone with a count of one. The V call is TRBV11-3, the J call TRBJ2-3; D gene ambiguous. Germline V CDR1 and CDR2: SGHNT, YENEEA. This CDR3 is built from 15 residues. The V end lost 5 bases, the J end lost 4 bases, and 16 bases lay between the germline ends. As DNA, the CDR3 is TGTGCCAGCAGCCCTCAACCAGGAGTCCCAGATACGCAGTATTTT. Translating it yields CASSPQPGVPDTQYF.

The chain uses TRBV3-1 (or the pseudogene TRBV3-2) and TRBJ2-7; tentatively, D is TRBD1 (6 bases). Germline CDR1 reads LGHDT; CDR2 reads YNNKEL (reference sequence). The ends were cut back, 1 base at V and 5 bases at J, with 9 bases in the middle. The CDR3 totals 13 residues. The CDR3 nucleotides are TGTGCCAGCAGCCAAGTGAACAGGGACGAGCAGTACTTC. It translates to CASSQVNRDEQYF.

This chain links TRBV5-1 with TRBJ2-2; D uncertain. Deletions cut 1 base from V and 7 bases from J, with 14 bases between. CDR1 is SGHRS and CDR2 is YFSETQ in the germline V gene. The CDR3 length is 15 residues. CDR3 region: CASSLLQAGYGELFF. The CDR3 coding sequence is TGCGCCAGCAGCTTGCTTCAGGCAGGTTACGGGGAGCTGTTTTTT.

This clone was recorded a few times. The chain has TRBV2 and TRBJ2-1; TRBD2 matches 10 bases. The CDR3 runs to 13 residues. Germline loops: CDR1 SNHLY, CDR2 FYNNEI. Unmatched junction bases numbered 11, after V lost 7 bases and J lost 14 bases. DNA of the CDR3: TGTGCCAGCACCCGGACTAGCGGAACGGGAGAGTTCTTC. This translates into CASTRTSGTGEFF.

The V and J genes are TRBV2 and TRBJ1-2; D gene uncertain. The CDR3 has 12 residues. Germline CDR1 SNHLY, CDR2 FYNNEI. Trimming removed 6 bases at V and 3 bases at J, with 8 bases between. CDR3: CASSSQYYGYTF. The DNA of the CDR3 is TGTGCCAGCAGCAGCCAGTACTATGGCTACACCTTC. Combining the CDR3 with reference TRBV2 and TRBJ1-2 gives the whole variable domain EPEVTQTPSHQVTQMGQEVILRCVPISNHLYFYWYRQILGQKVEFLVSFYNNEISEKSEIFDDQFSVERPDGSNFTLKIRSTKLEDSAMYFCASSSQYYGYTFGSGTRLTVV.

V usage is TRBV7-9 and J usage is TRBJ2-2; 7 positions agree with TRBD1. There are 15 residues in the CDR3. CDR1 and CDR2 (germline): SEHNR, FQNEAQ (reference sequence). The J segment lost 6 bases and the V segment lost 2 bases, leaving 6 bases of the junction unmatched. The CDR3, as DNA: TGTGCCAGCAGCTTAAATCGACAGGGACCCGGGGAGCTGTTTTTT. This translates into CASSLNRQGPGELFF.

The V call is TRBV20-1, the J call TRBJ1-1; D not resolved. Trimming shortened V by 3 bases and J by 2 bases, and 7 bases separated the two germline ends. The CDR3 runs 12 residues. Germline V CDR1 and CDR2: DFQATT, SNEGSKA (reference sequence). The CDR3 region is CSASSINTEAFF. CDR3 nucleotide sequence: TGCAGTGCTAGTTCAATCAACACTGAAGCTTTCTTT.

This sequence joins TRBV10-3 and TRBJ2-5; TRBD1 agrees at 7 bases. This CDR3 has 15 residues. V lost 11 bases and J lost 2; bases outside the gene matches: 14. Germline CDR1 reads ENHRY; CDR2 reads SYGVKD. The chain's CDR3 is CASNRRDSTQETQYF. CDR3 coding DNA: TGTGCCTCAAATCGCCGGGACAGCACGCAAGAGACCCAGTACTTC.

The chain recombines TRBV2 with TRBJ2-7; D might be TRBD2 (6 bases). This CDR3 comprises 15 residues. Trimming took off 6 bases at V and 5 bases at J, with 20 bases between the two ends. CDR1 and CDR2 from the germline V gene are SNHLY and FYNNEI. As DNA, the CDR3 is TGTGCCAGCAGGGGGCCAGGTGGAGGGGTCGACGAGCAGTACTTC. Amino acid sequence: CASRGPGGGVDEQYF.

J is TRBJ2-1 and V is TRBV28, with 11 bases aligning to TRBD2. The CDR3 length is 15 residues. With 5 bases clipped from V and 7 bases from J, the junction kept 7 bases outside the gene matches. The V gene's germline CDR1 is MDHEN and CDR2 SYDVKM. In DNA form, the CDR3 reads TGTGCCAGCAGTCTAGCGGGAGGACTCCAAAATGAGCAGTTCTTC. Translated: CASSLAGGLQNEQFF.

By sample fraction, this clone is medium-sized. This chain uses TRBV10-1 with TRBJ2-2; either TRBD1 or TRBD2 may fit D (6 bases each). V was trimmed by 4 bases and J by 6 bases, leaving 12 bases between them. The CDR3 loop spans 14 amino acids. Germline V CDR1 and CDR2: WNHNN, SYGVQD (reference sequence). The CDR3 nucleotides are TGCGCCAGCAGTGCGGGGGCAGGGGCCGGGGAGCTGTTTTTT. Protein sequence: CASSAGAGAGELFF.

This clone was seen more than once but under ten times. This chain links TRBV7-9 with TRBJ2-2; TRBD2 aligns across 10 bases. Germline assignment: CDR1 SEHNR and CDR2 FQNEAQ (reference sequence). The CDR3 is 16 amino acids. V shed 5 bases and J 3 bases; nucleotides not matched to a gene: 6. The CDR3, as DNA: TGTGCCAGCAGCACCCTAGCGGGAGAGTACACCGGGGAGCTGTTTTTT. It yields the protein CASSTLAGEYTGELFF.

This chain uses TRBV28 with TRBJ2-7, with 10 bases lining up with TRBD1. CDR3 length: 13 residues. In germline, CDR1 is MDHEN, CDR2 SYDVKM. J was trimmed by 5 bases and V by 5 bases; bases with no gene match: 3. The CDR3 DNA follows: TGTGCCAGCAGTCCCGGACAGGGGGACGAGCAGTACTTC. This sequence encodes CASSPGQGDEQYF.

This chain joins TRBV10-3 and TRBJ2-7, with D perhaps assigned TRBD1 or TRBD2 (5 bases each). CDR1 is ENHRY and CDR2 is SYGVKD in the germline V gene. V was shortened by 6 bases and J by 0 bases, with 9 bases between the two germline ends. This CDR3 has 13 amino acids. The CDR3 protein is CAIRTAVSYEQYF. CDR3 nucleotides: TGTGCCATCAGGACAGCGGTCTCCTACGAGCAGTACTTC.

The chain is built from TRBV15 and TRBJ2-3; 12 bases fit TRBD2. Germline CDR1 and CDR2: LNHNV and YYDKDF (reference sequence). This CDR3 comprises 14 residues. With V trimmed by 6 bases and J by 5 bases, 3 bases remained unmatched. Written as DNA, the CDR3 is TGTGCCACCAGGACTAGCGGGAGAGGAGATACGCAGTATTTT. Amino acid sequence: CATRTSGRGDTQYF.

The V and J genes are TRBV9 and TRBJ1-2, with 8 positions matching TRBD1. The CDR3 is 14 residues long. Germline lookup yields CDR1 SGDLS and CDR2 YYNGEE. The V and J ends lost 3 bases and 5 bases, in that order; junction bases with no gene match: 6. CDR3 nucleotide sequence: TGTGCCAGCAGCGCGGACAGGACAGGGTATGGCTACACCTTC. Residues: CASSADRTGYGYTF.

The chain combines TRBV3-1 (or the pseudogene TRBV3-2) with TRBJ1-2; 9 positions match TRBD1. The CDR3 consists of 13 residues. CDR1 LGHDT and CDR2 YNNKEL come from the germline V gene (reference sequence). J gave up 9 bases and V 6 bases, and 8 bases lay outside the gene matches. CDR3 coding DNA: TGTGCCAGCAGGGGTACAGGGGGCCACCGCTACACCTTC. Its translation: CASRGTGGHRYTF.

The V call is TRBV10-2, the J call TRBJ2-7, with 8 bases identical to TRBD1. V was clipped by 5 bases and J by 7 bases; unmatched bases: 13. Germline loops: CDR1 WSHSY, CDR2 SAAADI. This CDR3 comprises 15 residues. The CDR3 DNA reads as TGCGCCAGCAGTCTCCGGGACAGGACCTTTCGAGAGCAGTACTTC. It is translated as CASSLRDRTFREQYF.

The CDR3 sequence: CASSLLAGESGELFF. Written as DNA, the CDR3 is TGTGCCAGCAGCTTACTAGCGGGAGAGTCCGGGGAGCTGTTTTTT. The genes are TRBV7-3 and TRBJ2-2, with 10 bases lining up with TRBD2. CDR3 size: 15 residues. Trimming removed 2 bases from V and 6 bases from J; junction bases left unmatched: 3. The germline V gene encodes CDR1 SGHTA and CDR2 FQGTGA. Full variable domain (missing parts from reference TRBV7-3 and TRBJ2-2): GAGVSQTPSNKVTEKGKYVELRCDPISGHTALYWYRQSLGQGPEFLIYFQGTGAADDSGLPNDRFFAVRPEGSVSTLKIQRTERGDSAVYLCASSLLAGESGELFFGEGSRLTVL.

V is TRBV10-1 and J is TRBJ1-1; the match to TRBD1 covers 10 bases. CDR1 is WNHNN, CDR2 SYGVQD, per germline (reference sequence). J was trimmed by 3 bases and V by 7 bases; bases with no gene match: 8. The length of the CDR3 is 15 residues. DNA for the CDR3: TGCGCCAGCAAACCGACAGGGGGCCTCGACACTGAAGCTTTCTTT. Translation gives CASKPTGGLDTEAFF.

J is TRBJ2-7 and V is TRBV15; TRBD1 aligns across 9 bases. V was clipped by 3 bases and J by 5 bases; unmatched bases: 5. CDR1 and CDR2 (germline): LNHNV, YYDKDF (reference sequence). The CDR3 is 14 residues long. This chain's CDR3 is CATSRGQGRDEQYF. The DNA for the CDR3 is TGTGCCACCAGCAGGGGACAGGGTAGAGACGAGCAGTACTTC.